These 17 T cell receptor beta chains were all obtained from the same sample, sequenced in a study of blood T cell repertoires in COVID-19. Measured with immunoSEQ multiplex PCR; TCRdb has only the in-frame clones, and not every one. The sample records about 88,000 clones, roughly 84% being singletons. The sequencing input was peripheral blood. The receptors were gathered from a woman of 80 years or more with acute or convalescent COVID-19.

The rearrangement links TRBV30 to TRBJ1-4; the match to TRBD1 covers 9 bases. Germline CDR1 reads GTSNPN; CDR2 reads SVGIG (reference sequence). The CDR3 length is 15 residues. The V segment lost 5 bases and the J segment 5 bases; nucleotides outside the gene matches: 9. The CDR3 sequence: CAWGPGTGWNEKLFF. The CDR3 DNA reads TGTGCCTGGGGGCCCGGGACAGGGTGGAATGAAAAACTGTTTTTT.

The chain joins TRBV5-1 to TRBJ2-7; 14 bases fit TRBD2. Germline CDR1 SGHRS, CDR2 YFSETQ. V dropped 4 bases and J dropped 5; count of bases not matched to a gene: 8. CDR3 size: 16 residues. This CDR3 reads CASSLGGLAGVNEQYF. The CDR3 DNA reads TGCGCCAGCAGCCTTGGGGGACTAGCGGGAGTAAACGAGCAGTACTTC.

This chain links TRBV7-3 with TRBJ2-5, with D maybe TRBD1 (6 bases). Germline V CDR1 and CDR2: SGHTA, FQGTGA. The CDR3 totals 14 residues. V was shortened by 3 bases and J by 2 bases, with 10 bases between the two germline ends. CDR3 protein: CASSLTGVQETQYF. For the CDR3, the DNA is TGTGCCAGCAGCTTGACAGGAGTTCAAGAGACCCAGTACTTC.

The gene calls are TRBV9 and TRBJ1-3; D is unclear. V lost 4 bases to trimming and J lost 5 bases, with 7 bases between them. Germline V gene sequence: CDR1 SGDLS, CDR2 YYNGEE. The CDR3 length is 12 residues. CDR3: CASSPLRNTIYF. CDR3 in DNA: TGTGCCAGCAGCCCCCTCCGAAACACCATATATTTT.

This rearrangement joins TRBV9 to TRBJ1-1; 7 positions match TRBD1. CDR1 is SGDLS, CDR2 YYNGEE, per germline. The CDR3 spans 18 residues. V trimming: 3 bases; J trimming: 5 bases; junction bases outside the gene matches: 19. CDR3 in amino acids: CASSAGTAVPGLGTEAFF. The CDR3 nucleotides read TGTGCCAGCAGCGCGGGGACAGCAGTCCCCGGGCTGGGGACTGAAGCTTTCTTT.

V gene TRBV5-6 combines with J gene TRBJ2-7; 8 bases match TRBD2. Germline assignment: CDR1 SGHDT and CDR2 YYEEEE. Germline trimming cut 4 bases from V and 0 bases from J; bases unmatched to any gene: 6. There are 15 residues in the CDR3. The CDR3 spells CASSRRGALSYEQYF. The CDR3, as DNA: TGTGCCAGCAGCAGGCGGGGGGCCCTCTCCTACGAGCAGTACTTC.

This clone appeared a few times. The CDR3 spells CASSLESGTVHEQYF. The CDR3 DNA follows: TGTGCCAGCAGCTTAGAGTCGGGGACAGTCCACGAGCAGTACTTC. The chain links TRBV7-6 to TRBJ2-7, with TRBD1 identical over 7 bases. V lost 1 base to trimming and J lost 5 bases; unmatched junction nucleotides: 8. CDR1 is SGHVS, CDR2 FNYEAQ, per germline. The CDR3 loop spans 15 amino acids.

V gene TRBV4-2 combines with J gene TRBJ1-3; tentatively, D is TRBD1 (6 bases). Per the germline V gene, CDR1 is LGHNA and CDR2 is YNFKEQ. This CDR3 region has 16 residues. The V and J ends lost 7 bases and 0 bases respectively, with 16 bases between them. CDR3 protein: CASTLRDTASGNTIYF. The CDR3 coding sequence is TGTGCCAGCACCCTTCGGGACACCGCCTCTGGAAACACCATATATTTT.

This chain links TRBV25-1 with TRBJ2-7, with 11 positions matching TRBD1. CDR3 length equals 15 residues. Trimming took 4 bases from V and 6 from J; bases not matched to a gene: 8. Germline assignment: CDR1 MGHDK and CDR2 SYGVNS. The CDR3 spells CASSGSGTGGSEQYF. CDR3 in DNA: TGTGCCAGCAGTGGTTCCGGGACAGGGGGTTCCGAGCAGTACTTC.

The V and J genes are TRBV4-1 and TRBJ2-3; TRBD2 aligns across 10 bases. CDR1 is MGHRA, CDR2 YSYEKL, per germline. This CDR3 region has 20 residues. J gave up 3 bases and V 3 bases, and 18 bases lay outside the gene matches. The CDR3 nucleotides are TGCGCCAGCAGCCAGAGGACGAGGCCTAGCGGGAGAATAATGACAGATACGCAGTATTTT. Its protein product is CASSQRTRPSGRIMTDTQYF.

The chain joins TRBV4-3 to TRBJ2-7, with D tentatively TRBD1 (5 bases). V lost 0 bases and J 7 bases, leaving 19 bases between the germline ends. CDR1 and CDR2 from the germline V gene are LGHNA and YSLEER. The CDR3 loop spans 16 amino acids. The CDR3 protein is CASSQDKGPRFGEQYF. In nucleotides, the CDR3 is TGCGCCAGCAGCCAAGATAAGGGGCCCCGTTTCGGGGAGCAGTACTTC.

The chain joins TRBV18 to TRBJ2-2; 11 nucleotides align to TRBD1. CDR1 KGHSH and CDR2 LQKENI come from the germline V gene. Trimming cost V 6 bases and J 7 bases; bases outside gene matches: 13. The CDR3 sequence is 17 residues long. In DNA, the CDR3 is TGTGCCAGCTCCCACGGACAGGGGGCATCGGGAAACGGGGAGCTGTTTTTT. It specifies CASSHGQGASGNGELFF.

Here the CDR3 DNA reads TGTGCCAGCAGCTTGATACAGAACACTGAAGCTTTCTTT. It encodes CASSLIQNTEAFF. The rearrangement uses TRBV7-9 and TRBJ1-1, with D unresolved. The CDR3 length is 13 residues. V was cut by 3 bases and J by 1 base, with 6 bases left in between. Germline V gene lookup returns CDR1 SEHNR and CDR2 FQNEAQ (reference sequence).

The chain is built from TRBV5-4 and TRBJ2-3, with TRBD2 identical over 8 bases. V lost 4 bases to trimming and J lost 2 bases; unmatched junction nucleotides: 3. The CDR3 covers 14 residues. In germline, CDR1 is SGHNT, CDR2 YYREEE (reference sequence). In DNA form, the CDR3 reads TGTGCCAGCAGCCGGGGGGGCTACACAGATACGCAGTATTTT. This gives the protein CASSRGGYTDTQYF.

CDR3 coding DNA: TGTGCCAGCATTATGGACAGGGGTATTTATTCACCCCTCCACTTT. This translates into CASIMDRGIYSPLHF. The chain uses TRBV28 and TRBJ1-6; TRBD1 aligns across 9 bases. CDR1 and CDR2 from the germline V gene are MDHEN and SYDVKM. The V and J ends lost 7 bases and 8 bases, in that order; junction bases with no gene match: 9. This CDR3 comprises 15 residues.

The genes are TRBV7-9 and TRBJ2-7, with D hard to call. Germline lookup yields CDR1 SEHNR and CDR2 FQNEAQ (reference sequence). The CDR3 runs 14 residues. With 7 bases removed from V and 3 bases from J, the gap between germline ends came to 16 bases. The CDR3 sequence: CASMLSRSSYEQYF. The CDR3 DNA is TGTGCCAGCATGCTAAGCCGTTCGAGCTACGAGCAGTACTTC.

The chain employs TRBV11-2 and TRBJ2-5; the match to TRBD1 covers 10 bases. From germline, CDR1 is SGHAT and CDR2 FQNNGV. CDR3 size: 15 residues. J lost 5 bases, V lost 8 bases, and 11 bases had no gene match. The CDR3 nucleotides read TGTGCCAGCGCGAGGGGACAGGGGTTGACGGAGACCCAGTACTTC. Amino acid sequence: CASARGQGLTETQYF.